The clone carrying this TCR beta chain came up a few times. The PCR contained 60 Vbeta and 13 Jbeta primers. Sequenced by immunoSEQ multiplex PCR; TCRdb stores in-frame clones only, minus some. Here the sample spans 150,000 or so clones, 50% to 75% being singletons. The source of the sample is a study of cytomegalovirus exposure and HLA in healthy donors. The sample comprised PBMCs. This clonotype originated in a woman in her 30s in good health and CMV-seropositive.

CDR3 loop: CASSPDRSYEQYF. CDR3 in DNA: TGCGCCAGCAGTCCGGACAGGAGTTACGAGCAGTACTTC. The rearrangement joins TRBV5-1 to TRBJ2-7, with 7 bases aligning to TRBD1. With V trimmed by 5 bases and J by 4 bases, 6 bases remained unmatched. CDR3 length: 13 residues. CDR1 and CDR2 (germline): SGHRS, YFSETQ.